One and the same sample provided the 24 T cell receptor beta chains below, sequenced in a study of cytomegalovirus exposure and HLA in healthy donors. The PCR contained 60 Vbeta and 13 Jbeta primers. Using immunoSEQ multiplex PCR, the repertoire was profiled, and TCRdb retains in-frame clones only, with some absent. The sample carries about 90,000 clones, roughly three quarters recorded once. Sequencing was carried out using PBMCs. Every receptor here comes from a woman aged 60-70 years in good health and CMV-seropositive.

This chain links TRBV28 with TRBJ1-2, with TRBD1 matching 9 bases. V lost 8 bases, J lost 0 bases, and 10 bases stayed unmatched. The CDR3 has 16 amino acids. The germline V gene has CDR1 MDHEN and CDR2 SYDVKM. CDR3 loop: CASALGGQGPNYGYTF. The CDR3 nucleotides are TGTGCCAGCGCCTTGGGGGGACAGGGACCTAACTATGGCTACACCTTC.

This rearrangement joins TRBV6-6 to TRBJ2-3, with TRBD1 matching over 8 bases. Germline loops: CDR1 MNHNY, CDR2 SVGAGI (reference sequence). Trimming cost V 8 bases and J 1 base; bases outside gene matches: 5. The CDR3 sequence is 14 residues long. The CDR3 region is CASDLGQGTDTQYF. CDR3 bases: TGTGCCAGCGACCTGGGACAGGGCACAGATACGCAGTATTTT.

V gene TRBV7-2 combines with J gene TRBJ2-1; 7 positions match TRBD2. The germline CDR1 and CDR2 sequences are SGHTA and FQGNSA. The trim removed 5 bases at V and 5 bases at J, leaving 3 bases unmatched. The CDR3 sequence is 13 residues long. The CDR3 spells CASSIGTNNEQFF. The CDR3 nucleotides read TGTGCCAGCAGCATCGGGACTAACAATGAGCAGTTCTTC.

The chain is built from TRBV7-3 and TRBJ1-2; tentatively, D is TRBD1 (5 bases). The CDR3 length is 13 residues. From germline, CDR1 is SGHTA and CDR2 FQGTGA. V was shortened by 3 bases and J by 6 bases, with 11 bases between the two germline ends. CDR3 nucleotides: TGTGCCAGCAGCTTTGACAGAGAACATGGCTACACCTTC. Protein sequence: CASSFDREHGYTF.

The chain is built from TRBV28 and TRBJ2-7; D may be TRBD2 (5 bases). Germline CDR1 is MDHEN and CDR2 is SYDVKM. V lost 5 bases and J lost 2, with 16 bases in between. The CDR3 sequence is 15 residues long. The CDR3 here is CASSLGGIITYEQYF. The CDR3 coding sequence is TGTGCCAGCAGTCTTGGAGGCATAATCACCTACGAGCAGTACTTC.

The sample holds one count of this clone. The chain combines TRBV4-2 with TRBJ1-2, with D possibly being TRBD1 (5 bases). V was pared by 1 base and J by 3 bases, with 9 bases between. Germline assignment: CDR1 LGHNA and CDR2 YNFKEQ. This CDR3 has 14 residues. CDR3 amino acids: CASSQGVGDYGYTF. CDR3 DNA: TGTGCCAGCAGCCAAGGTGTAGGGGACTATGGCTACACCTTC.

This clone was observed a few times. The J gene is TRBJ1-5, the V gene TRBV27, with 10 positions matching TRBD1. CDR3 length equals 14 residues. Per the germline V gene, CDR1 is MNHEY and CDR2 is SMNVEV (reference sequence). V dropped 4 bases and J dropped 7; count of bases not matched to a gene: 4. The CDR3: CASSWDRGAQPQHF. In nucleotides, the CDR3 is TGTGCCAGCAGTTGGGACAGGGGCGCACAGCCCCAGCATTTT.

The DNA of the CDR3 is TGTGCCAGCAGCAAATGGGGTTGGACAGGGCAAGGCTACACCTTC. Its protein product is CASSKWGWTGQGYTF. V gene TRBV21-1 combines with J gene TRBJ1-2; the table assigns TRBD1, which was not confirmed against the DNA. TRBV21-1 is annotated as a pseudogene. The CDR3 contains 15 residues.

The CDR3 is CSVGAQGSPGELFF. The CDR3 DNA follows: TGCAGCGTTGGTGCACAGGGATCTCCCGGGGAGCTGTTTTTT. V usage is TRBV29-1 and J usage is TRBJ2-2; a weak D match, TRBD1 (6 bases). This CDR3 is built from 14 residues. V lost 4 bases and J lost 6, with 15 bases in between. Germline CDR1 is SQVTM and CDR2 is ANQGSEA.

The genes are TRBV20-1 and TRBJ2-5; a possible D gene is TRBD1 (6 bases). Trimming removed 2 bases from V and 5 bases from J, with 6 bases in between. CDR1 DFQATT and CDR2 SNEGSKA come from the germline V gene (reference sequence). The CDR3 is made up of 11 amino acids. DNA of the CDR3: TGCAGTGCTAGAACAGGGGAGACCCAGTACTTC. Its translation: CSARTGETQYF.

The V and J genes are TRBV9 and TRBJ1-2; 11 bases are a match to TRBD1. With 4 bases clipped from V and 4 bases from J, the junction kept 15 bases outside the gene matches. The CDR3 has 18 residues. Germline CDR1 and CDR2: SGDLS and YYNGEE. DNA of the CDR3: TGTGCCAGCAGCTCAGGCAGGGACAGGGGGACCATGACCTATGGCTACACCTTC. It yields the protein CASSSGRDRGTMTYGYTF.

V gene TRBV4-2 combines with J gene TRBJ2-1, with D unresolved. The germline V gene has CDR1 LGHNA and CDR2 YNFKEQ. The germline V and J ends were trimmed by 0 bases and 7 bases, with 7 bases remaining between them. CDR3 length equals 13 residues. The CDR3 protein is CASSQERVNEQFF. For the CDR3, the DNA is TGTGCCAGCAGCCAAGAGCGAGTAAATGAGCAGTTCTTC.

This rearrangement joins TRBV29-1 to TRBJ1-2; D uncertain. Trimming cost V 3 bases and J 2 bases, with 19 bases left between them. The germline V gene encodes CDR1 SQVTM and CDR2 ANQGSEA. This CDR3 is 16 amino acids long. CDR3 bases: TGCAGCGTTGAGACCCGTGGAGGTCAATCCAACTATGGCTACACCTTC. Its protein is CSVETRGGQSNYGYTF.

The table lists this clone with a few counts. The rearrangement joins TRBV6-5 to TRBJ1-2, with TRBD1 matching 9 bases. CDR1 and CDR2 from the germline V gene are MNHEY and SVGAGI. With 3 bases clipped from V and 5 bases from J, the junction kept 7 bases outside the gene matches. The CDR3 totals 15 residues. The CDR3 nucleotides read TGTGCCAGCAGTTATGCGGACAGGGGCACATATGGCTACACCTTC. It yields the protein CASSYADRGTYGYTF.

The chain carries TRBV27 and TRBJ1-1; D gene uncertain. V was cut by 5 bases and J by 5 bases, with 15 bases left in between. The germline gives CDR1 MNHEY, CDR2 SMNVEV (reference sequence). The CDR3 contains 14 residues. CDR3 sequence reads: CASSVAGSRTEAFF. In DNA, the CDR3 is TGTGCCAGCAGTGTGGCGGGGAGCCGGACTGAAGCTTTCTTT.

The V call is TRBV15, the J call TRBJ2-3, with unresolved D. The V gene lost 5 bases and the J gene lost 6 bases, with 18 bases spanning the gap. The CDR3 loop spans 15 amino acids. In germline, CDR1 is LNHNV, CDR2 YYDKDF (reference sequence). The CDR3 spells CATSEVGRSGDTQYF. The CDR3 coding sequence is TGTGCCACCAGCGAGGTCGGCCGATCTGGGGATACGCAGTATTTT.

CDR3 sequence reads: CASTLGGFGEYF. In DNA form, the CDR3 reads TGTGCCAGCACCCTGGGGGGGTTCGGCGAGTACTTC. V gene TRBV5-5 combines with J gene TRBJ2-7; TRBD2 agrees at 7 bases. V dropped 6 bases and J dropped 11; count of bases not matched to a gene: 11. This CDR3 spans 12 amino acids. Germline V gives CDR1 SGHKS, CDR2 YYEKEE (reference sequence).

This sequence joins TRBV30 and TRBJ1-1; D unresolved. This CDR3 has 15 residues. Germline V gene sequence: CDR1 GTSNPN, CDR2 SVGIG (reference sequence). V was shortened by 3 bases and J by 1 base, with 15 bases between the two germline ends. The CDR3 DNA reads TGTGCCTGGAGCCGTAAACCCGGTAAGAACACTGAAGCTTTCTTT. Its protein product is CAWSRKPGKNTEAFF.

In its sample, this clone was seen once. The J gene is TRBJ1-1, the V gene TRBV2; D is undetermined. In germline, CDR1 is SNHLY, CDR2 FYNNEI. The CDR3 spans 12 residues. Deletions cut 5 bases from V and 3 bases from J, with 7 bases between. The CDR3 DNA sequence: TGTGCCAGCAGTTTACTCGACACTGAAGCTTTCTTT. Its protein is CASSLLDTEAFF.

The chain employs TRBV10-3 and TRBJ2-7, with 9 bases lining up with TRBD1. V lost 6 bases, J lost 1 base, and 1 base stayed unmatched. CDR1 is ENHRY, CDR2 SYGVKD, per germline. The CDR3 loop spans 13 amino acids. CDR3: CAIRGTGSYEQYF. The DNA of the CDR3 is TGTGCCATCAGGGGGACAGGGTCCTACGAGCAGTACTTC.

This rearrangement joins TRBV7-9 to TRBJ1-4; unclear D gene. The CDR3 consists of 15 residues. Trimming pared 3 bases from V and 5 bases from J, leaving 13 bases between. Germline V gene data show CDR1 as SEHNR and CDR2 as FQNEAQ (reference sequence). CDR3 residues: CASSFFLNSNEKLFF. CDR3 DNA: TGTGCCAGCAGCTTCTTTCTAAACAGCAATGAAAAACTGTTTTTT.

The rearrangement uses TRBV7-2 and TRBJ1-3; TRBD1 agrees at 7 bases. This CDR3 contains 18 residues. Germline-derived CDR1 and CDR2 are SGHTA and FQGNSA. V trimming: 1 base; J trimming: 0 bases; junction bases outside the gene matches: 9. In nucleotides, the CDR3 is TGTGCCAGCAGCTTAGTAGTCGGGACAGTCAACTCTGGAAACACCATATATTTT. Its translation is CASSLVVGTVNSGNTIYF.

This chain connects TRBV11-2 to TRBJ1-1; 7 bases fit TRBD1. The J segment lost 5 bases and the V segment lost 4 bases, leaving 7 bases of the junction unmatched. Germline V gives CDR1 SGHAT, CDR2 FQNNGV. This CDR3 spans 14 amino acids. The CDR3 loop is CASSSNRGGTEAFF. CDR3 DNA: TGTGCCAGCAGCTCTAACAGGGGAGGAACTGAAGCTTTCTTT.

V gene TRBV7-2 combines with J gene TRBJ2-7; D unclear. V lost 6 bases and J lost 4, with 7 bases in between. Germline assignment: CDR1 SGHTA and CDR2 FQGNSA. The CDR3 totals 11 residues. The CDR3 sequence is CASRANYEQYF. CDR3 coding DNA: TGTGCCAGCAGGGCAAATTACGAGCAGTACTTC.